This T cell receptor (beta chain) was identified in a study of shared clonotypes between healthy human individuals. Overall study: Plates per donor: three CD4 naive, three CD4 memory, two CD8 naive, one CD8 memory.

Study-level findings and limits: Few donors limited the genetic and exposure-history diversity represented. Shared across several donors were approximately 5% of the naive CD4 clonotypes. Shared clonotypes across all four donors exceeded non-shared ones in generation probability.

In germline, CDR1 is SGHVS, CDR2 FQNEAQ. V dropped 4 bases and J dropped 6 bases, with 16 bases sitting between them. The CDR3 has 15 residues. Note on this clone: Its antigen is unknown.

Clones were sequenced by immunoSEQ multiplex PCR, and TCRdb holds only the in-frame ones, with some missing. This table holds about 2.3 million clones, approximately 95% found once. This clonotype originated in a man younger than 35 in good health. Some clones in this sample may be carry-over from other donors' samples. The sequencing sample was made of naive CD4+ T cells from PBMCs. Subset noted: CD45RA+ positively selected. V usage is TRBV7-8 and J usage is TRBJ2-1, with D possibly TRBD1 on 5 matching bases. The CDR3 is CASSSSRVSLNEQFF. CDR3 sequence (DNA): TGTGCCAGCAGCTCGTCCAGGGTTTCCCTCAATGAGCAGTTCTTC.